This record looks at one T cell receptor (beta chain) sequence and its context. The antigen is unknown. These data are taken from a study of breast tumors, draining lymph nodes, adjacent tissues. Study-wide results and limits: Compared with basal-like, luminal-like tumors shared significantly more repertoire with nontumor tissue. Tumor TCR diversity was below lymph nodes but above nontumor tissue.

Samples came from axillary lymph nodes draining the breast cancer. Each CDR3 protein is one row after TCRdb ran MiXCR on the multiplex PCR reads. The sample carries 160,000 or so distinct CDR3 sequences, about 30% recorded once. The V gene lost 1 base and the J gene lost 2 bases, with 16 bases spanning the gap. The CDR3 has 17 amino acids. Germline loops: CDR1 SGHTA, CDR2 FQGNSA. This sequence joins TRBV7-2 and TRBJ2-3; D is perhaps TRBD1 or TRBD2 (5 bases each). This sequence was found in a female donor with breast cancer. Some clones in this sample may be carry-over from other donors' samples. Input material: axillary lymph node tissue. The chain's CDR3 is CASSLGWIAGTTDTQYF. For the CDR3, the DNA is TGTGCCAGCAGCTTAGGTTGGATAGCCGGGACCACAGATACGCAGTATTTT.